This T cell receptor (beta chain) was recorded in a study of identical twins. One entry per CDR3 protein results from TCRdb running MiXCR on the 5' RACE reads. The table records hundreds of thousands of distinct CDR3 sequences, approximately 20% of them present only once. This clonotype was seen more than once but under ten times. The sample was also reused in another study, on yellow fever vaccine responses in identical twins.

The sample consisted of CD4+ T cells sorted from blood. The clonotype comes from a woman between 18 and 29 years old in good health.

CDR3 DNA sequence: TGCAGTGCTGAGAAGGCGGGAGGGCCCTTTTTGGCCGGGGAGCTGTTTTTT. Amino acid sequence: CSAEKAGGPFLAGELFF. The chain is built from TRBV20-1 and TRBJ2-2; 9 bases match TRBD2. CDR3 length equals 17 residues. J was trimmed by 6 bases and V by 5 bases; bases with no gene match: 16. From germline, CDR1 is DFQATT and CDR2 SNEGSKA (reference sequence).